This T cell receptor beta chain was recorded in a study of memory CD4+ T cells and cytomegalovirus serostatus (dated by TCRdb to about 2019). At the level of the whole study: A total of some 33 healthy Belgian adults, of whom 9 were CMV seropositive and about 24 were CMV seronegative, were included in the cohort. CD4+ memory TCRbeta repertoires of a Belgian cohort with known cytomegalovirus serostatus were sequenced in order to replicate a published TCR-based CMV serostatus classifier. Findings and caveats that apply to the study as a whole: Of 164 previously reported CMV-associated TCRbeta sequences, some 73 appeared in the CD4+ memory repertoires, each in one to five individuals. Results were interpreted as suggesting that the CMV-associated TCR signature is largely present in the CD4+ memory repertoire. Unlike the original study, which covered naive and memory CD4+ and CD8+ populations, the Belgian study sequenced only CD4+CD45RO+ memory cells. For CMV serostatus prediction, a median bootstrapped AUC of about 0.96 was reached with the original framework, and a median bootstrapped AUC of around 0.9 was reached with a US-trained random forest. A median bootstrapped AUC of around 0.95 with a 95% CI of 0.76-1.00 was achieved on the Belgian cohort by the original-framework classifier.

Trimming takes 4 bases from V and 3 bases from J, and the germline ends sit 16 bases apart. Sequences LGHNA (CDR1) and YNFKEQ (CDR2) are obtained from the germline V gene. Reading from cysteine to phenylalanine, the CDR3 counts 16 amino acids. Just CDR3 DNA is preserved here, 48 bases in frame from base 1. About this clone: No antigen is known for it. Base qualities are not recorded, but no much larger clone differs from it by a single base.

Genomic DNA was extracted from sorted cells with the Quick-DNA Microprep Kit. TCRbeta DNA was amplified with the immunoSEQ hsTCRbeta kit following the manufacturer's protocol. TCRbeta libraries were sequenced on an Illumina MiSeq instrument. From the authors' description of their analysis: After out-of-frame sequences were removed, some 2 million distinct TCRbeta sequences remained, averaging around 61,000 per individual. Each individual was scored by the count of fewer than 200 previously reported CMV-associated TCRbeta sequences and the total productive distinct TCRbeta count. A beta-binomial model was reimplemented in Python, and scikit-learn random forests with default parameters were trained on data from the US cohort. On the Belgian cohort, classifier performance was reported as the median AUC, along with percentile confidence intervals, across 10,000 bootstrap iterations. TCRdb took this table from immuneACCESS and kept in-frame rearrangements with V and J called. Such tables lack part of the clones; where checked against another copy, unresolved V genes explain under half of the gap, and the rest is unexplained. V and J calls and clone size follow that table, whereas D and trimming were derived from the DNA. The sample table shows about 41,000 clones, and about 85% are seen once. Clones ranked in the top ten supply approximately 0.73% of the sample.

Single viable CD3+CD4+CD8-CD45RO+ cells were sorted as memory CD4+ T cells on a FACSAria II. CMV serostatus was determined with a Roche Elecsys assay detecting serum IgG against CMV pp150, pp28, p38 and p52. Following thawing, total CD4+ T cells were enriched through positive selection using CD4 magnetic microbeads. The samples came from a different study that was designed specifically to examine the CD4+ T cell memory repertoire. Peripheral blood mononuclear cells were isolated and cryopreserved according to standard operating procedures, and serum was kept at -80 degrees C. The staining relied on CD3-PerCP (BW264/56), CD4-APC (RPA-T4), CD45RO-PE (UCHT1) and CD8-Pacific Orange (3B5) antibodies, and Sytox blue was used to exclude non-viable cells.

This sequence uses TRBV4-2 and TRBJ1-3; the D gene remains uncertain. This sequence was found in an adult in good health and CMV-seronegative. The sequencing input was memory CD4+ T cells from blood. The sequence in DNA is TGTGCCAGCAGCCCCATGTTGGGCGTCGGTGGAAACACCATATATTTT. The translation is CASSPMLGVGGNTIYF.